Each of the 17 T cell receptor beta chains below was sequenced from the same sample in a study of beta chain features in type 1 diabetes (dated by TCRdb to the late 2010s). For these receptors, no antigen is known. Study-wide conclusions, independent of this receptor: A moderate but significant shortening of TCRB CDR3 length was observed in type 1 diabetes patients in all four CD4+ subsets.

Library method: the immunoSEQ multiplex PCR assay. All of the isolated RNA was reverse transcribed with the High Capacity cDNA Reverse Transcription Kit, so expressed TCRB transcripts were sequenced. TCRdb took this table from immuneACCESS and kept in-frame rearrangements with V and J called. Such tables lack part of the clones; where checked against another copy, unresolved V genes explain under half of the gap, and the rest is unexplained. The sample has approximately 270,000 clones on record, over 11% of them singletons. 0.015% to 0.02% of the sample is in the top ten clones. The sample consisted of naive CD4+ T cells from blood. Explained via the paper, the cell subset or site label denotes: true naive CD4+ T cells. The origin of the receptors is a man aged 30 to 45 with type 1 diabetes.

This sequence joins TRBV28 and TRBJ2-7, with TRBD2 identical over 14 bases. Germline CDR1 MDHEN, CDR2 SYDVKM. The CDR3 runs to 16 residues. V dropped 5 bases and J dropped 2; count of bases not matched to a gene: 5. CDR3 sequence: CASSPTTSGRAYEQYF. CDR3 nucleotide sequence: TGTGCCAGCAGTCCGACGACTAGCGGGAGGGCCTACGAGCAGTACTTC.

This rearrangement joins TRBV4-1 to TRBJ2-3; D uncertain. CDR3 length: 19 residues. Between the trimmed V and J ends, which lost 2 bases and 2 bases, there was a span of 23 bases. Germline CDR1 reads MGHRA; CDR2 reads YSYEKL. CDR3 bases: TGCGCCAGCAGCCAATCTCAGAGTCAGAGGAGATGGCTCACAGATACGCAGTATTTT. Protein: CASSQSQSQRRWLTDTQYF.

The chain combines TRBV7-2 with TRBJ2-7; possible D gene TRBD2, 5 bases. V lost 5 bases to trimming and J lost 0 bases, with 11 bases between them. This CDR3 is 14 amino acids long. Germline V gene sequence: CDR1 SGHTA, CDR2 FQGNSA. This CDR3 reads CASSLSAPSYEQYF. CDR3 bases: TGTGCCAGCAGCCTTAGCGCGCCCTCCTACGAGCAGTACTTC.

This clone was seen a few times. The J gene is TRBJ2-3, the V gene TRBV15; D might be TRBD2 (6 bases). Germline V gene data show CDR1 as LNHNV and CDR2 as YYDKDF (reference sequence). Trimming shortened V by 6 bases and J by 1 base, and 11 bases separated the two germline ends. The CDR3 spans 14 residues. CDR3 nucleotides: TGTGCCACCAGGTGGGGGGAGCGCACAGATACGCAGTATTTT. Residues: CATRWGERTDTQYF. Variable domain in full (rest from reference TRBV15 and TRBJ2-3): DAMVIQNPRYQVTQFGKPVTLSCSQTLNHNVMYWYQQKSSQAPKLLFHYYDKDFNNEADTPDNFQSRRPNTSFCFLDIRSPGLGDTAMYLCATRWGERTDTQYFGPGTRLTVL.

V usage is TRBV2 and J usage is TRBJ2-5, with D possibly being TRBD2 (5 bases). The CDR3 contains 14 residues. V was trimmed by 2 bases and J by 1 base, leaving 8 bases between them. Germline V gene lookup returns CDR1 SNHLY and CDR2 FYNNEI. As DNA, the CDR3 is TGTGCCAGCAGTGAATCGGGGAGCCAAGAGACCCAGTACTTC. Encoded protein: CASSESGSQETQYF.

This clone has just a few counts. The chain employs TRBV6-4 and TRBJ2-3; possibly TRBD1 for D (5 bases). V was clipped by 6 bases and J by 0 bases, with 10 bases between them. Germline lookup yields CDR1 MRHNA and CDR2 SNTAGT. CDR3 length: 14 amino acids. The CDR3 here is CASSPQGSTDTQYF. The CDR3 DNA follows: TGTGCCAGCAGCCCCCAGGGAAGCACAGATACGCAGTATTTT.

This clone was recorded a few times. This chain links TRBV9 with TRBJ2-1, with 7 bases lining up with TRBD2. V shed 4 bases and J 5 bases; nucleotides not matched to a gene: 9. The CDR3 totals 15 residues. In germline, CDR1 is SGDLS, CDR2 YYNGEE. The CDR3 loop is CASSLLGRGNNEQFF. CDR3 bases: TGTGCCAGCAGCCTACTCGGGCGGGGGAACAATGAGCAGTTCTTC. The full variable domain, rest sourced from reference TRBV9 and TRBJ2-1, is DSGVTQTPKHLITATGQRVTLRCSPRSGDLSVYWYQQSLDQGLQFLIQYYNGEERAKGNILERFSAQQFPDLHSELNLSSLELGDSALYFCASSLLGRGNNEQFFGPGTRLTVL.

This chain links TRBV20-1 with TRBJ2-1; D is uncertain. CDR3 size: 11 residues. Trimming left V 6 bases short and J 5 bases short, with 8 bases between. Germline V gene data show CDR1 as DFQATT and CDR2 as SNEGSKA (reference sequence). DNA of the CDR3: TGCAGTGCCATAACAAACAATGAGCAGTTCTTC. This encodes CSAITNNEQFF.

This clone has only a few counts. The CDR3 DNA follows: TGTGCCAGCAGTAGCGGGACGCCTCTCTACGAGCAGTACTTC. This codes for CASSSGTPLYEQYF. The chain employs TRBV28 and TRBJ2-7, with 7 bases lining up with TRBD2. The ends lost 5 bases at V and 3 bases at J; junction bases unmatched: 7. Germline V gene data show CDR1 as MDHEN and CDR2 as SYDVKM. This CDR3 is 14 amino acids long.

J is TRBJ2-7 and V is TRBV4-3; 9 bases line up with TRBD2. The CDR3 loop spans 18 amino acids. CDR1 and CDR2 (germline): LGHNA, YSLEER. The trim removed 0 bases at V and 2 bases at J, leaving 11 bases unmatched. CDR3 residues: CASSQEVSGRHNPYEQYF. The CDR3 region has the DNA TGCGCCAGCAGCCAAGAAGTGAGCGGGAGGCACAATCCCTACGAGCAGTACTTC.

In this sample, this clone turned up a few times. The chain uses TRBV6-6 and TRBJ2-1; the D gene is possibly TRBD2 (5 bases). The V and J ends lost 2 bases and 4 bases respectively, with 9 bases between them. The germline V gene has CDR1 MNHNY and CDR2 SVGAGI (reference sequence). CDR3 length equals 14 residues. CDR3 sequence reads: CASSYREGYNEQFF. CDR3 coding DNA: TGTGCCAGCAGTTACCGGGAAGGATACAATGAGCAGTTCTTC.

This clone was detected only a few times. The rearrangement joins TRBV28 to TRBJ2-1; possibly TRBD2 for D (5 bases). Germline loops: CDR1 MDHEN, CDR2 SYDVKM. This CDR3 is built from 12 residues. V gave up 4 bases and J gave up 10 bases, with 11 bases separating them. The CDR3 nucleotides are TGTGCCAGCAGTTCTCCGGGGAGAGAGCAGTTCTTC. Protein product: CASSSPGREQFF.

This clone was recorded a few times. The rearrangement joins TRBV7-9 to TRBJ2-7, with D unresolved. The CDR3 contains 12 residues. CDR1 is SEHNR, CDR2 FQNEAQ, per germline (reference sequence). The ends were cut back, 3 bases at V and 6 bases at J, with 9 bases in the middle. The CDR3 nucleotides read TGTGCCAGCAGCTTTCTAGAAGCCGAGCAGTACTTC. Its protein is CASSFLEAEQYF.

This clone turned up a few times. CDR3 residues: CASSPDGRRGNTIYF. DNA of the CDR3: TGTGCCAGCAGCCCCGATGGGAGGCGAGGGAACACCATATATTTT. The chain carries TRBV7-9 and TRBJ1-3; D not certain. CDR3 length equals 15 residues. The germline gives CDR1 SEHNR, CDR2 FQNEAQ (reference sequence). V lost 5 bases, J lost 7 bases, and 18 bases lay in between.

The gene calls are TRBV7-6 and TRBJ1-5; D not resolved. The V gene's germline CDR1 is SGHVS and CDR2 FNYEAQ. The CDR3 sequence is 13 residues long. Trimming cost V 2 bases and J 1 base, with 3 bases left between them. Here the CDR3 DNA reads TGTGCCAGCAGCTTAAGCAGCAATCAGCCCCAGCATTTT. As protein: CASSLSSNQPQHF.

The genes are TRBV5-6 and TRBJ2-1, with 9 bases that match TRBD2. Germline loops: CDR1 SGHDT, CDR2 YYEEEE. The V gene end was trimmed by 1 base and the J gene end by 5 bases; junction bases not matched to a gene: 4. The CDR3 is 15 residues long. The CDR3 loop is CASSLSLAGHNEQFF. CDR3 nucleotide sequence: TGTGCCAGCAGCTTGAGCCTAGCGGGGCACAATGAGCAGTTCTTC.

J is TRBJ2-7 and V is TRBV4-2, with 7 bases identical to TRBD1. The CDR3 consists of 15 residues. CDR1 and CDR2 from the germline V gene are LGHNA and YNFKEQ. V dropped 2 bases and J dropped 2; count of bases not matched to a gene: 6. CDR3 DNA sequence: TGTGCCAGCAGCCAATCCGGGACAGCTACCTACGAGCAGTACTTC. This translates into CASSQSGTATYEQYF.